Below, 3 T cell receptor beta chains from the same sample are listed, as sequenced in a study of blood T cell repertoires in COVID-19. Some clones are missing from TCRdb's copy, which holds only in-frame ones; the method was immunoSEQ multiplex PCR. Of approximately 240,000 clones detected, roughly 80% appear once; the ten largest clones hold 4.5% to 6%. Specimen: peripheral blood. The source of these receptors is an elderly woman with active or convalescent COVID-19.

The chain uses TRBV19 and TRBJ1-1, with a possible D match to TRBD1 (6 bases). Trimming left V 3 bases short and J 7 bases short, with 12 bases between. This CDR3 has 13 amino acids. Germline CDR1 is LNHDA and CDR2 is SQIVND (reference sequence). In DNA form, the CDR3 reads TGTGCCAGTAGTATTGGGCAGGGGTTTGAAGCTTTCTTT. It encodes CASSIGQGFEAFF.

CDR3 in amino acids: CASSIDPGTQPQHF. CDR3 nucleotides: TGTGCCAGTAGTATAGATCCGGGTACTCAGCCCCAGCATTTT. This chain uses TRBV19 with TRBJ1-5; D gene uncertain. Trimming left V 0 bases short and J 6 bases short, with 9 bases between. Looked up from germline, CDR1 is LNHDA and CDR2 is SQIVND (reference sequence). The CDR3 is made up of 14 amino acids.

This rearrangement joins TRBV24-1 to TRBJ2-1; D perhaps matches TRBD1 (5 bases). Trimming removed 9 bases at V and 0 bases at J, with 14 bases between. The CDR3 is made up of 15 amino acids. Germline V gene lookup returns CDR1 KGHDR and CDR2 SFDVKD. The CDR3 sequence: CATSDSYSSYNEQFF. The CDR3 bases are TGTGCCACCTCCGACAGTTACAGCTCCTACAATGAGCAGTTCTTC.